The sequence of this T cell receptor (beta chain) was determined in a study of STAT3 mutations in large granular lymphocyte leukemia (dated by TCRdb to the late 2010s). In the study overall: About half of the T-LGLL patients who underwent longitudinal sequencing carried canonical activating STAT3 mutations. Two patients with natural killer LGL leukemia were also sequenced longitudinally as controls within the study. Over half of the T-LGLL patients were given one or more immunosuppressive therapy regimens, and over 30% of the treated patients had a hematologic response. From an initial cohort of hundreds of LGL patients, approximately 17 representative T-LGLL cases were selected for longitudinal TCRbeta and STAT3 sequencing. Patients were sequenced at around 4 time points on average, with the number of samplings per patient ranging from 2 to 8. Serial deep sequencing of TCRbeta CDR3 and STAT3 was performed in patients with T-cell large granular lymphocyte leukemia to reconstruct clonal hierarchy and dynamics. The full study reports these points: Linking therapy response to changes in TCR clonal burden was complicated by variable intervals between samplings and by differing treatment regimens. Because codominant clonotypes persisted in some patients, a small but highly pathogenic clone may have been missed. At least one immunodominant TCRbeta clonotype was identified in every T-LGLL patient, and multiple immunodominant subclonotypes were identified in about half of the T-LGLL patients. Because no samples were available when a clone first appeared, clonal expansion had to be inferred from samplings taken at other points. TCR clonotype switching after therapy was observed in 6 of 18 patients, and all newly emerging clones were found to be STAT3 wild type. In several patients, dominant TCR clone burden exceeded STAT3 mutant burden, suggesting STAT3 mutation arose secondarily within a pre-expanded clone.

TCRbeta libraries were sequenced on an Illumina MiSeq, and an average of about 41,000 productive templates per sample was obtained. The immunoSEQ assay, which uses multiplex PCR amplification, was used to generate TCRbeta CDR3 libraries. Processing in the source paper ran as follows. Following a previously defined approach, repertoire diversity was calculated, and values close to 0 point to extremely monoclonal samples. Here the immuneACCESS table is served through TCRdb, limited to in-frame sequences with V and J called. Missing clones are a known gap in these copies; in checked studies unresolved V genes cover under half, and the rest lacks a known reason. V, J and clone size were drawn from that table, and D and trimming were deduced from the DNA. This sample holds about 4,200 clones; 66% were observed only once. The ten largest clonotypes hold around 70% of the sample. This clone was recorded a few times. Its recognized antigen is unknown. Base qualities are not at hand, and no much larger clone is one base apart.

The same DNA, extracted from blood mononuclear cells, served for both TCR sequencing and STAT3 sequencing. Sequenced sample: peripheral blood mononuclear cells. The receptor's source is a man between 60 and 70 years old with T-cell large granular lymphocyte leukemia. Some clones in this sample may be carry-over from other donors' samples. The age is the age at diagnosis.

The CDR3 loop reads CATEGTNGNTIYF. DNA sequence: TGTGCCACCGAAGGAACAAACGGAAACACCATATATTTT. Recombination joined TRBV6-5 with TRBJ1-3, with the identity of the D gene unclear. V and J lose 10 bases and 4 bases, and a span of 14 bases separates them. From its cysteine to its phenylalanine, the CDR3 spans 13 amino acids. Solely the CDR3 DNA is kept, with 39 bases framed from the first base. According to the germline V gene, CDR1 reads MNHEY and CDR2 reads SVGAGI.